This note documents a single T cell receptor (beta chain) sequence. What antigen it recognizes has not been identified. Per-base quality was not reported, and no clone a single base away is much larger than it. To estimate absolute template abundance from read counts, synthetic TCR analog templates were spiked into each PCR. The immunoSEQ assay used bias-controlled V and J gene primers to amplify TCRbeta CDR3 regions from genomic DNA. Rearranged TCRbeta segments were sequenced at approximately 20X coverage. In the authors' own workflow: Clustering was used to correct sequencing errors, and CDR3s were annotated against IMGT so that V, D and J genes could be assigned. Downstream analyses used only productive TCRbeta rearrangements and left out out-of-frame or stop-codon sequences. Clonality was calculated as one minus the Shannon entropy normalized by the log of the number of unique productive sequences. Fisher's exact test with Benjamini-Hochberg correction, using a cutoff of adjusted p below 0.01, was how clones that differed between time points or between blood and tumor were identified. In its TCRdb copy, this immuneACCESS table keeps in-frame sequences only and misses some clones. Where compared with another copy, unresolved V genes explain less than half of these, and the others have no known cause. V, J and clone size were drawn from that table, and D and trimming were deduced from the DNA. Present in this sample are about 87,000 clones, roughly 84% of which were seen just once. About 2.1% of the sample comes from the top ten.

This record belongs to a study of PD-L1 blockade in urothelial cancer (dated by TCRdb to 2017 to 2019). A note on the overall study: Therapy was started at some point between 2014 and 2016 for all patients, and atezolizumab 1,200 mg was administered intravenously every 3 weeks. About 90% of the roughly 29 patients were identified as males with urothelial cancer of bladder origin, and a prior smoking history was reported by 18 of 29 patients. An ECOG performance status of 0 or 1 was recorded for the patients, and 0 to 3 prior chemotherapy regimens had been received by the patients. Blood samples were analyzed at two time points: 3 weeks after treatment start (second dose) and 6 weeks after treatment start. A median of about 140,000 T cells and 80,000 or so unique TCRs was obtained from blood samples, and a median clonality of roughly 0.082 was observed. Somatic, immune and clinical correlates of response to PD-L1 blockade with atezolizumab in urothelial cancer were the focus of an exploratory multi-omic analysis. Pretreatment tumor samples and matched peripheral blood, collected serially before and after atezolizumab treatment, underwent TCR sequencing. Durable clinical benefit meant progression-free survival longer than 6 months, and TCR features were also tested against progression-free and overall survival. In the same patients who had TCR sequencing, pretreatment tumors also underwent whole exome sequencing and RNA sequencing. Roughly 9 patients reached durable clinical benefit, while 20 patients did not. Pretreatment blood TCR-seq was available for about 30 patients, at least one posttreatment blood collection was obtained for around 24 patients, and tumor TCR-seq was available for around 24 patients. Overall study results and their limits: Because of the small sample size (n ≈ 29) and the many exploratory analyses performed, the results are intended to be regarded as hypothesis-generating. A pretreatment peripheral blood TCR clonality below the median was linked to improved progression-free and overall survival. Among patients with durable benefit, tumor-associated TCR clones showed greater expansion in peripheral blood 3 weeks after treatment started (n ≈ 21, p = 0.022).

The germline V gene supplies CDR1 SGHDT and CDR2 YYEEEE. Including the terminal cysteine and phenylalanine, the CDR3 comprises 16 residues. Of all the DNA, just the CDR3 is kept, 48 bases in frame from base 1. The germline V end is reduced by 3 bases and the J end by 4 bases; junction bases left unmatched: 7. The label giving this sample's time point can be read as: pretreatment peripheral blood. The cohort comprised approximately 30 patients with locally advanced or metastatic urothelial carcinoma treated at Memorial Sloan Kettering on a trial protocol. Peripheral blood mononuclear cells were collected pretreatment and during treatment, with between 1 and 8 total time points obtained per patient. The Qiagen DNeasy Blood extraction kit was used to purify genomic DNA from total PBMCs and tumor samples. PBMCs were collected pretreatment and during treatment, and were isolated and stored as previously described.

The sequence links TRBV5-6 to TRBJ2-3; 11 of the junction bases match TRBD2. This sample comprised PBMCs, obtained around atezolizumab (anti-PD-L1) treatment. This TCR derives from a man aged 55-75 years with urothelial cancer. The CDR3 amino acid sequence is: CASSSVAGGPSDTQYF. The sequence in DNA is TGTGCCAGCAGCTCAGTAGCGGGAGGGCCATCAGATACGCAGTATTTT.